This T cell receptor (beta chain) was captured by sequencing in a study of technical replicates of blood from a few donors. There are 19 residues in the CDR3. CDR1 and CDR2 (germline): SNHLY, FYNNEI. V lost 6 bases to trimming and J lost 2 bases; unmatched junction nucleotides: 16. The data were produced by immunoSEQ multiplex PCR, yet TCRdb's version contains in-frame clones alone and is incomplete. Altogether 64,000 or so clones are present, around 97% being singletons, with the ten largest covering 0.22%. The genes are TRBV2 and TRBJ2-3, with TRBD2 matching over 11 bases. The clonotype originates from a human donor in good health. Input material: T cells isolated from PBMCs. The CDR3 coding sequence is TGTGCCAGCAGCGACGAGGGACTAGCGGTGTTGGGGGACACAGATACGCAGTATTTT. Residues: CASSDEGLAVLGDTDTQYF.